The T cell receptor (beta chain) described here comes from a study of T cell changes during pregnancy in multiple sclerosis (dated by TCRdb to the late 2010s). Study-wide context: Changes in the T cell repertoire over the course of pregnancy were examined in this study in women with multiple sclerosis.

In its sample, this clone was seen once. It lacks a known antigen. Base qualities are missing; no much larger clone stands one base away. Library prep was done by the immunoSEQ multiplex PCR assay. TCRdb provides this immuneACCESS table in a form limited to in-frame rearrangements. Some clones are lacking; in checked studies, under half of them reflect an unresolved V gene, and why the rest are absent is not known. The sample table records 30,000 to 45,000 clones; 92% of these occur just once. Clones ranked in the top ten supply 26% of the sample. CDR1 and CDR2 are drawn from the germline V gene (reference sequence): GTSNPN, SVGIG. From cysteine to phenylalanine, the CDR3 is 14 amino acids long. CDR3 DNA only is kept here, 42 bases in frame from base 1. The V end gives up 5 bases and the J end 3 bases, leaving 7 bases in the junction not matched to a gene.

Here the chain combines TRBV30 and TRBJ2-7, and TRBD1 matches 10 of the central bases. The sample was CD8+ T cells from peripheral blood mononuclear cells, taken before pregnancy. This TCR derives from a female donor with multiple sclerosis, enrolled in a pregnancy study. The DNA sequence is TGTGCCTGGGGCCAGGGACAGGGGTACTACGAGCAGTACTTC. This gives the protein CAWGQGQGYYEQYF.